Listed below are T cell receptor beta chains from one sample, sequenced in a study of early T cells in non-severe SARS-CoV-2 infection. TCRdb processed the 5' RACE reads anew with MiXCR; each CDR3 protein has one entry. The sample includes approximately 83,000 distinct CDR3 sequences, 11% to 15% of them seen just once. Sequencing input: whole blood. The receptors were gathered from an adult who was a healthcare worker with PCR-confirmed SARS-CoV-2 infection or an uninfected control (not recorded which). Both conserved end residues are trimmed from each CDR3.

CDR3aa,len,v_gene
ASSSVAGEVETQY,13,TRBV11-2
ASTTQGNFKGYT,12,TRBV27
AISEPPSSYEQY,12,TRBV10-3
SVGLTAKNIQY,11,TRBV29-1
ASSEIIAGEGNGELF,15,TRBV2
AVRQDPPYNEQF,12,TRBV10-3
ASEGVEDTQY,10,TRBV11-2
ASSQHDRAEQF,11,TRBV3-1
SESRSYNEQF,10,TRBV29-1
AIRPQTGNTEAF,12,TRBV10-3
ASSYSREYGEKLF,13,TRBV6-5
ASSRALPGRQETQY,14,TRBV7-6
SVDPRETQY,9,TRBV29-1
ASSYQGGRGPDTQY,14,TRBV19
ASSFGPGGTDTQY,13,TRBV7-9
ASSLIWAAGKSQPQH,15,TRBV7-3
SARDGANTEAF,11,TRBV20-1
ASGSGVLVDTQY,12,TRBV11-2
ASSYTSGANNEQF,13,TRBV5-1
ASSLVELSSYEQY,13,TRBV5-1
ASSQGGNWNSYNEQF,15,TRBV3-1
ATGTGLYEQY,10,TRBV27
ASSPLDDGGRQY,12,TRBV18
ASSGQGWATEAF,12,TRBV7-9
ASSESSGRGTEAF,13,TRBV10-2
ASSSTGKNQPQH,12,TRBV12-3/TRBV12-4
ASSSHSGSLTGELF,14,TRBV7-9
ASSQVRTQVI,10,TRBV4-1
ATSSGALGYEQY,12,TRBV27
ASSPLLPKGTEAF,13,TRBV5-1
ASSTSRDRAYEQY,13,TRBV21-1
ASSFEGQGGTGELF,14,TRBV11-2
AIREVEGSNTGELF,14,TRBV10-3
ASSERGRTDTQY,12,TRBV2
ASSSIQGAGDEQF,13,TRBV7-9
ASSLGPRLGSPLH,13,TRBV13
AISEGQQETQY,11,TRBV10-3
SVGGGGSTDTQY,12,TRBV29-1